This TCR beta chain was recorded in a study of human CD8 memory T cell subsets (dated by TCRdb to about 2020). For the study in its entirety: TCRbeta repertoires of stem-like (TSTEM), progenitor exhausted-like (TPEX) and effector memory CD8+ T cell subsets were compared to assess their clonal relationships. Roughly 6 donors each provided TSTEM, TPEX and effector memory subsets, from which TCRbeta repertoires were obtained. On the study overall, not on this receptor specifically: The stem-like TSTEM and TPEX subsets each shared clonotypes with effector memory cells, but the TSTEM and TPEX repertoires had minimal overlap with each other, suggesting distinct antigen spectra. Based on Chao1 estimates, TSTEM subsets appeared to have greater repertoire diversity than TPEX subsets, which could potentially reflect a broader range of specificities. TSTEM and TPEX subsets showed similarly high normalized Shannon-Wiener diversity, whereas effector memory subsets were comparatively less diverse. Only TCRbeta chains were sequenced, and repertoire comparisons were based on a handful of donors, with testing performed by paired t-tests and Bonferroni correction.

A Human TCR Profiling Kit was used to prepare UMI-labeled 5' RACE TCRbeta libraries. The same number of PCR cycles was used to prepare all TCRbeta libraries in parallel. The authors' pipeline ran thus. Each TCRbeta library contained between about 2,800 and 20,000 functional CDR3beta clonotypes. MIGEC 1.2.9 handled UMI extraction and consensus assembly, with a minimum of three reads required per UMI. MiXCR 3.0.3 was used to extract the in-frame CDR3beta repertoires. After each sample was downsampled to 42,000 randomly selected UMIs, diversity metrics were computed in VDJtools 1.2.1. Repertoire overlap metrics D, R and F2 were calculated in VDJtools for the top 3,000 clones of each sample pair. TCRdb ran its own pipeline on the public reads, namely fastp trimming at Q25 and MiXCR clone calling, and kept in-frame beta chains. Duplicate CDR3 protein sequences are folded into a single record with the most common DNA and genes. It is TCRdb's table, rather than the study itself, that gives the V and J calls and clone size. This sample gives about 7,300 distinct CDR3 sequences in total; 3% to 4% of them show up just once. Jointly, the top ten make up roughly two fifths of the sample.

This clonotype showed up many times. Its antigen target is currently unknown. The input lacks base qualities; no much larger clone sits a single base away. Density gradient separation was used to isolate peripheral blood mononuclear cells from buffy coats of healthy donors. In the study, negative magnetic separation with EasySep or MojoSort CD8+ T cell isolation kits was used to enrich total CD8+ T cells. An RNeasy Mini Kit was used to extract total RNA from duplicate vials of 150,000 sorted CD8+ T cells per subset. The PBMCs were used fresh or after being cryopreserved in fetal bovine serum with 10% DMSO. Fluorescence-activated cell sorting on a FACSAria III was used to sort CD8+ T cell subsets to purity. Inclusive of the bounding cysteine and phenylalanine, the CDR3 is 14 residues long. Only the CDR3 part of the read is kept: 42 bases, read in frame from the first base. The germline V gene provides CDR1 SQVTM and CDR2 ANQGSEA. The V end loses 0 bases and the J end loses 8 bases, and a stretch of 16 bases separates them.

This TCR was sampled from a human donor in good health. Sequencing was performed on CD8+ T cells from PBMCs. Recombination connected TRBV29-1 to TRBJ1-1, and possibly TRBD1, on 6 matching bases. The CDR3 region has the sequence CSVEDPGGGLEAFF. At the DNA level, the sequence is TGCAGCGTTGAAGATCCGGGGGGCGGGTTAGAAGCTTTCTTT. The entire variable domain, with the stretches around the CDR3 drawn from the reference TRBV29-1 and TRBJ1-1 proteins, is SAVISQKPSRDICQRGTSLTIQCQVDSQVTMMFWYRQQPGQSLTLIATANQGSEATYESGFVIDKFPISRPNLTFSTLTVSNMSPEDSSIYLCSVEDPGGGLEAFFGQGTRLTVV.